A selection of T cell receptor beta chains follows, all from one sample in a study of metastatic and nonmetastatic thyroid tumors. TCRdb reprocessed the PCR reads using MiXCR. The table lists 25,000 to 35,000 clones, roughly 20% of them singletons. Sequencing input: blood. Receptors were obtained from a female donor with papillary thyroid cancer or a benign thyroid nodule (not recorded which). Some clones in this sample may be carry-over from other donors' samples. CDR3s leave out the opening cysteine and the closing phenylalanine or tryptophan. Clone size appears in some rows only: once, few, many, or a class for an expanded clone.

TRBJ2-6 | many | TRBV19 | ASSADRAGANVLT
TRBJ2-6 | . | TRBV5-1 | ASSLGDSGANVLT
TRBJ1-1 | few | TRBV28 | ASSFLQNTEAF
TRBJ2-1 | many | TRBV5-1 | ASSFPSRLAGGSYNEQF
TRBJ2-1 | many | TRBV6-1 | AGSGTSSYNEQF
TRBJ2-6 | . | TRBV11-1 | ASSNGTAFSGANVLT
TRBJ1-2 | many | TRBV30 | AWSPDRGWYGYT
TRBJ2-7 | few | TRBV27 | ASSSLGGGLYEQY
TRBJ1-6 | many | TRBV11-2 | ASRGTDRLRPNSPLH
TRBJ2-2 | once | TRBV7-8 | ASSLDSGVGTRELF
TRBJ2-1 | . | TRBV7-2 | ASSIKVFVTELF
TRBJ1-6 | few | TRBV5-4 | ASSLYGGGSPLH
TRBJ1-2 | many | TRBV29-1 | SVETGTGGYT
TRBJ1-2 | many | TRBV2 | ASSGETGQIYGYT
TRBJ2-3 | many | TRBV5-5 | ASSLLGTSGDTQY
TRBJ1-2 | few | TRBV7-2 | ASSLVSGDRGGYT